The next 15 T cell receptor beta chains were all read from a single sample in a study of T cell responses to AZD1222 COVID-19 vaccine. Using immunoSEQ multiplex PCR, the repertoire was profiled, and TCRdb retains in-frame clones only, with some absent. This sample has approximately 190,000 clones, with more than 90% found just once. The input for sequencing was peripheral blood, taken 28 days after the second dose of the MenACWY control vaccine. The source of these receptors is an adult who received the MenACWY meningococcal vaccine as a control.

The V call is TRBV24-1, the J call TRBJ2-1; 7 bases match TRBD2. Germline loops: CDR1 KGHDR, CDR2 SFDVKD. The CDR3 loop spans 12 amino acids. V was clipped by 4 bases and J by 13 bases; unmatched bases: 6. As DNA, the CDR3 is TGTGCCACCAGTGAAAACGGACTAGTACAGTTCTTC. This encodes CATSENGLVQFF.

The V gene is TRBV11-1, the J gene TRBJ2-3; possibly TRBD1 for D (5 bases). Germline loops: CDR1 SGHAT, CDR2 FQDESV (reference sequence). This CDR3 contains 14 residues. The ends were cut back, 6 bases at V and 0 bases at J, with 10 bases in the middle. The CDR3 coding sequence is TGTGCCAGCAGGACAGCGATAAGCACAGATACGCAGTATTTT. Residues: CASRTAISTDTQYF.

The chain carries TRBV30 and TRBJ1-3; no firm D call. The CDR3 has 12 amino acids. V was clipped by 2 bases and J by 16 bases, with 18 bases between them. Germline CDR1 GTSNPN, CDR2 SVGIG (reference sequence). The CDR3 sequence: CAWSPPEGLGYF. The CDR3 DNA is TGTGCCTGGAGTCCGCCGGAAGGACTGGGGTATTTT.

This chain uses TRBV2 with TRBJ2-7, with unresolved D. The germline V and J ends were trimmed by 7 bases and 3 bases, with 7 bases remaining between them. The CDR3 runs 11 residues. Germline values: CDR1 SNHLY, CDR2 FYNNEI. DNA for the CDR3: TGTGCCAGCACCCCCCTCTACGAGCAGTACTTC. Amino acids: CASTPLYEQYF. Drawing the rest from reference TRBV2 and TRBJ2-7, the complete variable domain is EPEVTQTPSHQVTQMGQEVILRCVPISNHLYFYWYRQILGQKVEFLVSFYNNEISEKSEIFDDQFSVERPDGSNFTLKIRSTKLEDSAMYFCASTPLYEQYFGPGTRLTVT.

This clone was detected a few times. The V gene is TRBV7-9, the J gene TRBJ2-7; 12 bases match TRBD1. In germline, CDR1 is SEHNR, CDR2 FQNEAQ (reference sequence). The junction had 7 bases not matched to a gene; V was cut back by 0 bases and J by 7 bases. The CDR3 runs to 16 residues. CDR3 region: CASSLAPGQGANEQYF. In DNA, the CDR3 is TGTGCCAGCAGCTTAGCCCCGGGACAGGGGGCAAATGAGCAGTACTTC.

The rearrangement joins TRBV30 to TRBJ1-2; TRBD1 aligns across 8 bases. After removal of 0 bases from V and 3 bases from J, the junction contained 6 bases not matched to a gene. CDR1 and CDR2 (germline): GTSNPN, SVGIG (reference sequence). The CDR3 is 15 amino acids. This CDR3 reads CAWSVATGGHYGYTF. CDR3 in DNA: TGTGCCTGGAGTGTAGCAACAGGGGGACACTATGGCTACACCTTC.

V is TRBV12-3 or TRBV12-4 and J is TRBJ2-7; D possibly corresponds to TRBD2 (5 bases). The CDR3 has 13 amino acids. Deletions cut 2 bases from V and 6 bases from J, with 11 bases between. CDR3 DNA sequence: TGTGCCAGCAGTTTAACCCCGGACTTCGAGCAGTACTTC. It translates to CASSLTPDFEQYF.

V usage is TRBV29-1 and J usage is TRBJ2-3; the match to TRBD2 covers 7 bases. CDR3 size: 12 residues. The V gene end was trimmed by 1 base and the J gene end by 5 bases; junction bases not matched to a gene: 0. Per the germline V gene, CDR1 is SQVTM and CDR2 is ANQGSEA. The CDR3 region has the DNA TGCAGCGTTGAAGCGGGGGGAGATACGCAGTATTTT. Translated, it gives CSVEAGGDTQYF.

The chain carries TRBV28 and TRBJ2-3; TRBD2 agrees at 7 bases. Germline lookup yields CDR1 MDHEN and CDR2 SYDVKM. After removal of 4 bases from V and 1 base from J, the junction contained 5 bases not matched to a gene. CDR3 length equals 15 residues. The CDR3 region is CASSSLAGGTDTQYF. CDR3 in DNA: TGTGCCAGCAGTTCCCTCGCGGGAGGCACAGATACGCAGTATTTT.

This sequence joins TRBV27 and TRBJ1-6; no definite D call. V dropped 2 bases and J dropped 0 bases, with 11 bases sitting between them. Germline V lookup: CDR1 MNHEY, CDR2 SMNVEV (reference sequence). This CDR3 contains 17 residues. The DNA of the CDR3 is TGTGCCAGCAGTTTAGGCAGGTCAAGCTCCTATAATTCACCCCTCCACTTT. Protein product: CASSLGRSSSYNSPLHF.

The chain is built from TRBV4-1 and TRBJ1-2, with a tentative D call TRBD1 (6 bases). The germline V and J ends were trimmed by 3 bases and 4 bases, with 9 bases remaining between them. The CDR3 covers 13 residues. Germline assignment: CDR1 MGHRA and CDR2 YSYEKL. CDR3 protein: CASSQGTSYGYTF. The CDR3 DNA follows: TGCGCCAGCAGCCAGGGGACATCCTATGGCTACACCTTC.

The chain couples TRBV19 to TRBJ2-7; 9 nucleotides line up with TRBD1. V lost 5 bases, J lost 4 bases, and 9 bases stayed unmatched. CDR3 length: 15 residues. In germline, CDR1 is LNHDA, CDR2 SQIVND (reference sequence). CDR3 sequence reads: CASSVTGTGTYEQYF. The CDR3 nucleotides are TGTGCCAGTAGTGTGACCGGGACAGGGACTTACGAGCAGTACTTC.

The chain carries TRBV6-5 and TRBJ1-5; no clear D gene. CDR1 is MNHEY and CDR2 is SVGAGI in the germline V gene. V shed 8 bases and J shed 6 bases, with 11 bases lying between them. This CDR3 region has 12 residues. CDR3 sequence reads: CASEGFGQPQHF. In DNA form, the CDR3 reads TGTGCCAGCGAGGGTTTTGGTCAGCCCCAGCATTTT.

The chain joins TRBV27 to TRBJ1-4; TRBD1 matches at 7 bases. The CDR3 totals 14 residues. J was trimmed by 8 bases and V by 6 bases; bases with no gene match: 9. Germline assignment: CDR1 MNHEY and CDR2 SMNVEV (reference sequence). Here the CDR3 reads CASSPQGIEEKLFF. The DNA of the CDR3 is TGTGCCAGCAGCCCACAGGGGATTGAGGAAAAACTGTTTTTT.

V gene TRBV6-1 combines with J gene TRBJ2-7; D is ambiguous. The CDR3 has 12 residues. Germline CDR1 reads MNHNS; CDR2 reads SASEGT. Deletions cut 3 bases from V and 4 bases from J, with 7 bases between. The CDR3 nucleotides read TGTGCCAGCAGTGAGATGGGATACGAGCAGTACTTC. The encoded protein is CASSEMGYEQYF.